This entry lists 19 T cell receptor beta chains sequenced from one sample in a study of OX40 agonist ivuxolimab in advanced cancers. Sequencing was performed with immunoSEQ multiplex PCR; in TCRdb, only in-frame clones are kept and a portion is missing. In the table there are some 64,000 clones, roughly 90% of which are singletons. Sequenced here: CD4+ or CD8+ T cells sorted from blood, sampled in a trial of the OX40 agonist ivuxolimab. These receptors originate from an adult with an advanced solid tumor such as melanoma, head and neck, liver or kidney cancer.

The chain couples TRBV14 to TRBJ2-1; weak D call: TRBD1 (5 bases). V was clipped by 5 bases and J by 8 bases, with 10 bases between them. CDR1 is SGHDN, CDR2 FVKESK, per germline. The CDR3 totals 12 residues. CDR3 residues: CASSSQGYEQFF. Here the CDR3 DNA reads TGTGCCAGCAGCTCCCAGGGCTATGAGCAGTTCTTC. Full variable domain (remainder filled in from reference TRBV14 and TRBJ2-1): EAGVTQFPSHSVIEKGQTVTLRCDPISGHDNLYWYRRVMGKEIKFLLHFVKESKQDESGMPNNRFLAERTGGTYSTLKVQPAELEDSGVYFCASSSQGYEQFFGPGTRLTVL.

This rearrangement joins TRBV9 to TRBJ2-2; TRBD2 might be the D (6 bases). The CDR3 contains 18 residues. Germline V CDR1 and CDR2: SGDLS, YYNGEE. Trimming removed 3 bases from V and 1 base from J, with 19 bases in between. The CDR3 nucleotides read TGTGCCAGCAGCGCCCGAGTTAACTTCGGGAGGAACACCGGGGAGCTGTTTTTT. It translates to CASSARVNFGRNTGELFF.

The V and J genes are TRBV30 and TRBJ1-5; 11 positions agree with TRBD1. The CDR3 totals 14 residues. Germline lookup yields CDR1 GTSNPN and CDR2 SVGIG (reference sequence). The junction had 0 bases not matched to a gene; V was cut back by 3 bases and J by 2 bases. Written as DNA, the CDR3 is TGTGCCTGGAGGGGACAGGGGGGCAATCAGCCCCAGCATTTT. As protein: CAWRGQGGNQPQHF.

DNA for the CDR3: TGTGCCAGCTCAGACGCCCGGGTTATAAATACGCAGTATTTT. Protein sequence: CASSDARVINTQYF. V is TRBV18 and J is TRBJ2-3; D gene ambiguous. CDR1 KGHSH and CDR2 LQKENI come from the germline V gene. The CDR3 loop spans 14 amino acids. V was pared by 5 bases and J by 7 bases, with 16 bases between.

The chain joins TRBV6-1 to TRBJ1-5; 7 bases are shared with TRBD1. The V gene end was trimmed by 1 base and the J gene end by 2 bases; junction bases not matched to a gene: 11. CDR1 is MNHNS, CDR2 SASEGT, per germline. The CDR3 length is 18 residues. The CDR3 DNA reads TGTGCCAGCAGTGAAGTGTCAAGGGGGCGTATTGGCAATCAGCCCCAGCATTTT. Translated: CASSEVSRGRIGNQPQHF.

The chain carries TRBV7-6 and TRBJ1-3, with D hard to call. The CDR3 is 16 amino acids. Germline CDR1 and CDR2: SGHVS and FNYEAQ. V lost 5 bases, J lost 0 bases, and 14 bases lay in between. The DNA of the CDR3 is TGTGCCAGCAGCCAAGTGGGCTCGCACTCTGGAAACACCATATATTTT. Its translation: CASSQVGSHSGNTIYF. The whole variable domain, filled in from reference TRBV7-6 and TRBJ1-3, reads GAGVSQSPRYKVTKRGQDVALRCDPISGHVSLYWYRQALGQGPEFLTYFNYEAQQDKSGLPNDRFSAERPEGSISTLTIQRTEQRDSAMYRCASSQVGSHSGNTIYFGEGSWLTVV.

The genes are TRBV10-3 and TRBJ2-1, with a tentative D call TRBD2 (5 bases). Trimming pared 0 bases from V and 4 bases from J, leaving 10 bases between. Germline CDR1 reads ENHRY; CDR2 reads SYGVKD. The CDR3 has 15 amino acids. The CDR3: CAISESGVGYNEQFF. CDR3 DNA sequence: TGTGCCATCAGTGAGTCGGGAGTGGGATACAATGAGCAGTTCTTC.

A remark on this clone: Distinct nucleotide sequences in the sample also encode this CDR3. The genes are TRBV6-5 and TRBJ1-2; D remains ambiguous. Trimming took 0 bases from V and 5 from J, leaving 13 bases between them. The CDR3 extends over 15 amino acids. Germline V lookup: CDR1 MNHEY, CDR2 SVGAGI. The CDR3 coding sequence is TGTGCCAGCAGTTACTCGGAAGGGTACCGTTATGGCTACACCTTC. This encodes CASSYSEGYRYGYTF.

V gene TRBV30 combines with J gene TRBJ1-4; D is unclear. Trimming cost V 1 base and J 7 bases, with 13 bases left between them. Germline loops: CDR1 GTSNPN, CDR2 SVGIG (reference sequence). There are 14 residues in the CDR3. The CDR3 DNA reads as TGTGCCTGGAGTGCCCTCCCAGGCAGTGAAAAACTGTTTTTT. As protein: CAWSALPGSEKLFF.

The chain employs TRBV30 and TRBJ1-4, with no clear D. Germline V lookup: CDR1 GTSNPN, CDR2 SVGIG (reference sequence). V lost 3 bases, J lost 0 bases, and 11 bases lay in between. The CDR3 contains 15 residues. CDR3 sequence (DNA): TGTGCCTGGAGAGCAGCCGGGGCAACTAATGAAAAACTGTTTTTT. It is translated as CAWRAAGATNEKLFF.

This clone appeared a few times. The chain couples TRBV27 to TRBJ2-2; TRBD2 is a possible D gene (5 bases). The V end lost 6 bases, the J end lost 4 bases, and 12 bases lay between the germline ends. CDR3 size: 14 residues. Germline V CDR1 and CDR2: MNHEY, SMNVEV (reference sequence). CDR3 DNA sequence: TGTGCCAGCAGCAGTCGAGGGCCCACCGGGGAGCTGTTTTTT. The encoded protein is CASSSRGPTGELFF.

The gene calls are TRBV7-9 and TRBJ1-1; 9 nucleotides line up with TRBD1. After removal of 6 bases from V and 3 bases from J, the junction contained 5 bases not matched to a gene. This CDR3 has 14 amino acids. Germline V gives CDR1 SEHNR, CDR2 FQNEAQ (reference sequence). CDR3 nucleotides: TGTGCCAGCAGAGGCGGACAGGGGTACACTGAAGCTTTCTTT. Amino acid sequence: CASRGGQGYTEAFF.

The sample holds one count of this clone. The chain has TRBV19 and TRBJ1-4; the D is unclear. The ends were cut back, 0 bases at V and 7 bases at J, with 0 bases in the middle. Germline CDR1 reads LNHDA; CDR2 reads SQIVND (reference sequence). The CDR3 covers 11 residues. The CDR3 DNA sequence: TGTGCCAGTAGTATAGATGAAAAACTGTTTTTT. It encodes CASSIDEKLFF.

The chain uses TRBV9 and TRBJ2-3; 8 positions match TRBD2. V lost 2 bases, J lost 4 bases, and 6 bases stayed unmatched. CDR1 SGDLS and CDR2 YYNGEE come from the germline V gene. CDR3 length: 15 residues. As DNA, the CDR3 is TGTGCCAGCAGCGTTGGAACTAGCGGCCCAGATACGCAGTATTTT. It yields the protein CASSVGTSGPDTQYF.

The chain recombines TRBV2 with TRBJ2-1; TRBD2 aligns across 12 bases. Germline CDR1 is SNHLY and CDR2 is FYNNEI. The V segment lost 6 bases and the J segment 4 bases; nucleotides outside the gene matches: 4. There are 15 residues in the CDR3. CDR3 bases: TGTGCCAGCAGAGAACTAGCGGGGGGATACAATGAGCAGTTCTTC. It is translated as CASRELAGGYNEQFF.

The V call is TRBV2, the J call TRBJ2-5; 12 bases are a match to TRBD2. Germline V CDR1 and CDR2: SNHLY, FYNNEI. Losses at the gene ends were 5 bases for V and 9 bases for J; bases not matched to a gene: 13. This CDR3 comprises 16 residues. CDR3 bases: TGTGCCAGCAGTACTAGCGGGGGGACACCCAGTGGGGCCCAGTACTTC. Protein product: CASSTSGGTPSGAQYF.

This rearrangement joins TRBV30 to TRBJ1-2; no clear D. Looked up from germline, CDR1 is GTSNPN and CDR2 is SVGIG (reference sequence). Trimming shortened V by 3 bases and J by 1 base, and 6 bases separated the two germline ends. This CDR3 comprises 12 residues. The CDR3 region is CAWRGSNYGYTF. Here the CDR3 DNA reads TGTGCCTGGAGGGGCAGTAACTATGGCTACACCTTC.

This clone was detected once. The chain couples TRBV11-3 to TRBJ2-2; no reliable D call. CDR3 length equals 13 residues. Trimming stripped 4 bases from V and 6 bases from J, with 9 bases between. Germline V gene sequence: CDR1 SGHNT, CDR2 YENEEA. CDR3 region: CASSSVGPGELFF. The DNA for the CDR3 is TGTGCCAGCAGCTCGGTGGGCCCCGGGGAGCTGTTTTTT.

V usage is TRBV6-5 and J usage is TRBJ1-2, with 10 bases matching TRBD1. There are 13 residues in the CDR3. With 6 bases clipped from V and 7 bases from J, the junction kept 5 bases outside the gene matches. Germline-derived CDR1 and CDR2 are MNHEY and SVGAGI. CDR3 residues: CASRPDRGSGYTF. CDR3 bases: TGTGCCAGCAGACCGGACAGGGGGTCTGGCTACACCTTC.